This T cell receptor (beta chain) was found in a study of neoadjuvant anti-PD-1 for oral cavity cancer. Study as a whole: Most patients had three to four biweekly doses of 3 mg/kg nivolumab before resection.

Time point in this sample: after neoadjuvant nivolumab, at surgical resection. These newly diagnosed stage II-IVA oral cavity squamous cell carcinoma patients had no prior systemic or radiation treatment. The method was immunoSEQ multiplex PCR; TCRdb's version includes in-frame clones alone and lacks a portion of them. The sample has tens of thousands of clones, roughly two fifths seen once. CDR3 size: 14 residues. The V gene's germline CDR1 is MNHEY and CDR2 SMNVEV (reference sequence). Trimming cost V 6 bases and J 7 bases, with 16 bases left between them. The sample consisted of tumor tissue, taken after nivolumab (anti-PD-1) treatment. The origin of this receptor is a person aged 40 to 85 with oral cavity squamous cell carcinoma. The rearrangement joins TRBV27 to TRBJ2-4; a weak D match, TRBD1 (6 bases). The DNA of the CDR3 is TGTGCCAGCAGAGGGTTGGCAGGGGTGAACATTCAGTACTTC. It is translated as CASRGLAGVNIQYF.